The rows below give T cell receptor beta chains drawn from one sample of a study of spatial heterogeneity in lung cancer. Via MiXCR, TCRdb re-called the 5' RACE reads, giving one row per CDR3 protein. The table has about 25,000 distinct CDR3 sequences, under 8% seen once. The sample here was PBMCs, taken at surgery. The receptor source for this set is a male donor with early-stage non-small cell lung cancer. Both conserved end residues are part of each CDR3. The D gene is left open where the match is weak. Some rows have no size entry. The others give once, few or many, or a class for an expanded clone.

j_call: TRBJ1-1
v_call: TRBV3-1
d_call: -
clone_size: -
cdr3_nt: TGTGCCAGCGCGACAGCGAACACTGAAGCTTTCTTT
cdr3_aa: CASATANTEAFF

j_call: TRBJ1-6
v_call: TRBV6-5
d_call: -
clone_size: once
cdr3_nt: TGTGCCAGCAGCACCGGACGGGGAAATTCACCCCTCCACTTT
cdr3_aa: CASSTGRGNSPLHF

j_call: TRBJ2-5
v_call: TRBV12-5
d_call: -
clone_size: -
cdr3_nt: TGTGCTAGTGGTTTGTATGAGACCCAGTACTTC
cdr3_aa: CASGLYETQYF

j_call: TRBJ1-1
v_call: TRBV28
d_call: TRBD1
clone_size: few
cdr3_nt: TGTGCCAGCAGCTTCCGCACAGGGGCAAACACTGAAGCTTTCTTT
cdr3_aa: CASSFRTGANTEAFF

j_call: TRBJ2-7
v_call: TRBV2
d_call: -
clone_size: many
cdr3_nt: TGTGCCCGATCCTCAGGGAACTCCTACGAGCAGTACTTC
cdr3_aa: CARSSGNSYEQYF

j_call: TRBJ1-1
v_call: TRBV6-1
d_call: -
clone_size: many
cdr3_nt: TGTGCCAGCAGGTTACAGGGGAACACTGAAGCTTTCTTT
cdr3_aa: CASRLQGNTEAFF

j_call: TRBJ1-2
v_call: TRBV29-1
d_call: -
clone_size: many
cdr3_nt: TGCAGCGCGGAAAGCGGGACGGCCTATGGCTACACCTTC
cdr3_aa: CSAESGTAYGYTF

j_call: TRBJ2-5
v_call: TRBV4-2
d_call: -
clone_size: once
cdr3_nt: TGTGCCAGCAGCCAACGGGGACGGACCCAAGAGACCCAGTACTTC
cdr3_aa: CASSQRGRTQETQYF

j_call: TRBJ2-5
v_call: TRBV28
d_call: -
clone_size: many
cdr3_nt: TGTGCCAGCAGTCCTCCTGGGGAGCTCCTGGGGGACTTC
cdr3_aa: CASSPPGELLGDF

j_call: TRBJ2-3
v_call: TRBV6-2/TRBV6-3
d_call: TRBD1
clone_size: few
cdr3_nt: TGTGCCAGCAGTTACTCGAGTGGGACAGGGGATCGCACAGATACGCAGTATTTT
cdr3_aa: CASSYSSGTGDRTDTQYF